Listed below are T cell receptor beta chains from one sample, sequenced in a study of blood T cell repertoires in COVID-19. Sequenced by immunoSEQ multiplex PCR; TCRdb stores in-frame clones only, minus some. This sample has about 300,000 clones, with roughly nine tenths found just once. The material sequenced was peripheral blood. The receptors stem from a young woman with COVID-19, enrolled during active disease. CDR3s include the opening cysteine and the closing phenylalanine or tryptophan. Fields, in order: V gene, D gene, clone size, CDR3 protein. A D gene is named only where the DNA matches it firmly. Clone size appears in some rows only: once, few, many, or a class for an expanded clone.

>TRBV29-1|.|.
CSVELTDTQYF
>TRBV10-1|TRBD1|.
CASSDRVDSPLHF
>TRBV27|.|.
CASSLSAGSYEQYF
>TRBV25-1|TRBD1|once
CASSSRTGVVSPLHF
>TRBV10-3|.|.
CAISESSVQENTGELFF
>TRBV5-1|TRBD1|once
CASSLWGRQGIEAFF
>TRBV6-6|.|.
CASRTTVNTEAFF
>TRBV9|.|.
CASSAQQGDQPQHF
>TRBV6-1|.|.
CASSDVAAASSYEQFF
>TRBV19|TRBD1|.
CASTGFWTGNTGELFF
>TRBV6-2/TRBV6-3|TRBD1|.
CASSRGTVTDTQYF
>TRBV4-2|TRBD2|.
CASSQVSGTNTGELFF
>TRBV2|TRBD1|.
CASRQVDRAINIQYF
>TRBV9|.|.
CASSLRDSYNEQFF
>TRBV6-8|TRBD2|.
CASSFGGVETQYF
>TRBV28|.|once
CASSFGQGASPNTEAFF
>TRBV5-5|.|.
CASSFDSPNSPLHF
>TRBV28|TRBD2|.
CASSNSPLSGRWTGELFF
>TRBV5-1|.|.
CASTLAPTPTGNTIYF
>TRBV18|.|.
CASSPIEGNEAFF